The 3 T cell receptor beta chains presented below share a single source sample, sequenced in a study of blood T cell repertoires in COVID-19 (dated by TCRdb to 2019 to 2021). Receptor libraries were prepared by the immunoSEQ multiplex PCR assay. TCRdb provides this immuneACCESS table in a form limited to in-frame rearrangements. Some clones are lacking; in checked studies, under half of them reflect an unresolved V gene, and why the rest are absent is not known. A total of a few hundred thousand clones appear in this sample, around 82% of them only once. Of the sample, 6.5% to 8.5% is held by the ten largest clones. The sample comprised PBMCs or T cells enriched from blood (not recorded which). The receptor source for this set is a woman aged 40 to 50 with acute COVID-19.

The rearrangement joins TRBV4-1 to TRBJ2-1, with TRBD2 matching over 8 bases. Trimming removed 1 base from V and 8 bases from J; junction bases left unmatched: 10. The CDR3 is 16 amino acids. Germline-derived CDR1 and CDR2 are MGHRA and YSYEKL. The CDR3 sequence: CASSQVGTRQVDEQFF. CDR3 nucleotides: TGCGCCAGCAGCCAAGTCGGGACTAGGCAGGTCGATGAGCAGTTCTTC.

The chain employs TRBV25-1 and TRBJ1-6; the match to TRBD1 covers 7 bases. Germline V gene lookup returns CDR1 MGHDK and CDR2 SYGVNS. This CDR3 has 14 residues. With V trimmed by 7 bases and J by 11 bases, 11 bases remained unmatched. The CDR3: CASKGAGSSAPLHF. In nucleotides, the CDR3 is TGTGCCAGCAAGGGGGCGGGAAGTAGCGCACCCCTCCACTTT.

This rearrangement joins TRBV7-2 to TRBJ1-4; D is unclear. CDR1 SGHTA and CDR2 FQGNSA come from the germline V gene. The V end lost 1 base, the J end lost 4 bases, and 10 bases lay between the germline ends. The CDR3 runs to 15 residues. DNA for the CDR3: TGTGCCAGCAGCTTAGTGGGCCAGAATAATGAAAAACTGTTTTTT. Its protein is CASSLVGQNNEKLFF.